A single sample gave rise to the 27 T cell receptor beta chains below, sequenced in a study of blood T cell repertoires in COVID-19. TCRdb's copy holds only in-frame clones and misses some; the assay was immunoSEQ multiplex PCR. This table has over 120,000 clones, 70% to 80% appearing once. The material sequenced was peripheral blood. The receptors come from a woman aged 65 to 85 with COVID-19, enrolled during active disease.

The rearrangement uses TRBV28 and TRBJ2-7, with a possible D match to TRBD2 (6 bases). The CDR3 extends over 13 amino acids. V was clipped by 7 bases and J by 0 bases, with 10 bases between them. CDR1 and CDR2 (germline): MDHEN, SYDVKM. The CDR3 DNA is TGTGCCAGCACGCGGGGAAGCTCCTACGAGCAGTACTTC. Amino acids: CASTRGSSYEQYF. The variable domain in full, completed from reference TRBV28 and TRBJ2-7, reads DVKVTQSSRYLVKRTGEKVFLECVQDMDHENMFWYRQDPGLGLRLIYFSYDVKMKEKGDIPEGYSVSREKKERFSLILESASTNQTSMYLCASTRGSSYEQYFGPGTRLTVT.

This chain uses TRBV4-2 with TRBJ2-5; no reliable D call. V dropped 1 base and J dropped 9 bases, with 21 bases sitting between them. The CDR3 has 16 amino acids. Per germline, CDR1 LGHNA and CDR2 YNFKEQ. This CDR3 is CASSQVETHTLMAQYF. In nucleotides, the CDR3 is TGTGCCAGCAGCCAAGTAGAGACTCACACCTTGATGGCCCAGTACTTC.

The CDR3 sequence: CASSGRQERNTEAFF. The DNA for the CDR3 is TGTGCCAGTAGTGGGAGACAGGAGAGGAACACTGAAGCTTTCTTT. The chain combines TRBV19 with TRBJ1-1, with D perhaps TRBD1 (6 bases). The V and J ends lost 5 bases and 1 base respectively, with 14 bases between them. CDR3 length: 15 amino acids. Germline values: CDR1 LNHDA, CDR2 SQIVND (reference sequence). Filled out from reference TRBV19 and TRBJ1-1, the complete variable domain reads DGGITQSPKYLFRKEGQNVTLSCEQNLNHDAMYWYRQDPGQGLRLIYYSQIVNDFQKGDIAEGYSVSREKKESFPLTVTSAQKNPTAFYLCASSGRQERNTEAFFGQGTRLTVV.

The rearrangement links TRBV5-4 to TRBJ1-5; possible D gene TRBD1, 5 bases. Trimming pared 4 bases from V and 6 bases from J, leaving 11 bases between. The CDR3 runs to 13 residues. Germline assignment: CDR1 SGHNT and CDR2 YYREEE (reference sequence). This chain's CDR3 is CASSGGWGQPQHF. For the CDR3, the DNA is TGTGCCAGCAGCGGGGGGTGGGGTCAGCCCCAGCATTTT.

DNA of the CDR3: TGTGCCAGCAGCCCCAGGGGACAGATGAACACTGAAGCTTTCTTT. Protein: CASSPRGQMNTEAFF. The chain joins TRBV21-1 to TRBJ1-1; the table's TRBD1 call for D was not verified on the DNA. TRBV21-1 is a recognized pseudogene. The CDR3 is 15 residues long.

The chain carries TRBV6-6 and TRBJ2-4; D is possibly TRBD2 (5 bases). The CDR3 runs 16 residues. V was pared by 2 bases and J by 3 bases, with 14 bases between. Germline CDR1 and CDR2: MNHNY and SVGAGI (reference sequence). The CDR3 loop reads CASSYRAEGGKNIQYF. The CDR3 DNA sequence: TGTGCCAGCAGTTACAGAGCTGAGGGTGGCAAAAACATTCAGTACTTC.

The chain employs TRBV6-5 and TRBJ2-2; D might be TRBD2 (5 bases). Trimming pared 6 bases from V and 6 bases from J, leaving 14 bases between. Germline values: CDR1 MNHEY, CDR2 SVGAGI. The length of the CDR3 is 14 residues. This chain's CDR3 is CASREAVRAGELFF. The CDR3 DNA sequence: TGTGCCAGCAGGGAGGCCGTCCGGGCCGGGGAGCTGTTTTTT.

The J gene is TRBJ1-1, the V gene TRBV7-2, with TRBD1 matching 7 bases. The CDR3 is made up of 13 amino acids. Germline assignment: CDR1 SGHTA and CDR2 FQGNSA. V was pared by 5 bases and J by 2 bases, with 2 bases of the junction left unmatched. For the CDR3, the DNA is TGTGCCAGCAGCCGGGACAGTAACACTGAAGCTTTCTTT. It specifies CASSRDSNTEAFF. The full variable domain, completed using reference TRBV7-2 and TRBJ1-1, is GAGVSQSPSNKVTEKGKDVELRCDPISGHTALYWYRQSLGQGLEFLIYFQGNSAPDKSGLPSDRFSAERTGGSVSTLTIQRTQQEDSAVYLCASSRDSNTEAFFGQGTRLTVV.

This clone was found a few times. The chain carries TRBV18 and TRBJ1-2; D is perhaps TRBD1 (5 bases). Germline V gene sequence: CDR1 KGHSH, CDR2 LQKENI. V gave up 6 bases and J gave up 7 bases, with 18 bases separating them. The CDR3 spans 14 residues. CDR3 loop: CASSPMVAQGGYTF. Written as DNA, the CDR3 is TGTGCCAGCTCCCCCATGGTAGCTCAGGGTGGCTACACCTTC.

The V call is TRBV30, the J call TRBJ1-1; D is undetermined. CDR1 and CDR2 from the germline V gene are GTSNPN and SVGIG (reference sequence). Trimming took 2 bases from V and 3 from J, leaving 19 bases between them. The CDR3 extends over 16 amino acids. The CDR3 DNA reads TGTGCCTGGAGTAAAGGTACTCTCGGGGTATACACTGAAGCTTTCTTT. It encodes CAWSKGTLGVYTEAFF.

This clone turned up a few times. The CDR3 region is CASSFGQLETQYF. The DNA for the CDR3 is TGTGCCAGCAGCTTCGGACAGTTGGAGACCCAGTACTTC. The chain is built from TRBV11-1 and TRBJ2-5, with D tentatively TRBD1 (6 bases). Germline CDR1 SGHAT, CDR2 FQDESV (reference sequence). The CDR3 sequence is 13 residues long. Trimming took off 3 bases at V and 5 bases at J, with 10 bases between the two ends.

This clone was seen more than once but under ten times. The chain joins TRBV12-3 or TRBV12-4 to TRBJ1-3; D gene unclear. This CDR3 has 12 amino acids. V lost 6 bases, J lost 7 bases, and 10 bases lay in between. The CDR3 spells CASRGPGNTIYF. The CDR3 coding sequence is TGTGCCAGCAGGGGTCCCGGGAACACCATATATTTT.

The chain couples TRBV5-1 to TRBJ2-7; D is uncertain. Trimming pared 0 bases from V and 3 bases from J, leaving 7 bases between. Germline CDR1 and CDR2: SGHRS and YFSETQ. The CDR3 runs to 13 residues. The CDR3: CASSLGQIYEQYF. The CDR3 bases are TGCGCCAGCAGCTTGGGGCAAATCTACGAGCAGTACTTC. Complete variable domain (other parts from reference TRBV5-1 and TRBJ2-7): KAGVTQTPRYLIKTRGQQVTLSCSPISGHRSVSWYQQTPGQGLQFLFEYFSETQRNKGNFPGRFSGRQFSNSRSEMNVSTLELGDSALYLCASSLGQIYEQYFGPGTRLTVT.

The rearrangement joins TRBV10-3 to TRBJ2-1, with 11 bases fitting TRBD2. In germline, CDR1 is ENHRY, CDR2 SYGVKD. The CDR3 has 14 amino acids. V lost 7 bases and J lost 2; bases outside the gene matches: 1. DNA of the CDR3: TGTGCCATCAATAGCGGGGGGGCCTACAATGAGCAGTTCTTC. Translating gives CAINSGGAYNEQFF.

The chain links TRBV15 to TRBJ1-6; no firm D call. Trimming shortened V by 4 bases and J by 7 bases, and 11 bases separated the two germline ends. This CDR3 contains 14 residues. CDR1 is LNHNV and CDR2 is YYDKDF in the germline V gene (reference sequence). The CDR3 region is CATSKGRENSPLHF. CDR3 coding DNA: TGTGCCACCAGCAAAGGACGGGAAAATTCACCCCTCCACTTT.

V usage is TRBV5-4 and J usage is TRBJ2-3, with D tentatively TRBD1 (5 bases). The V end was cut by 0 bases, the J end by 0 bases, with 8 bases between. The CDR3 is 15 amino acids. CDR1 and CDR2 from the germline V gene are SGHNT and YYREEE (reference sequence). CDR3 nucleotide sequence: TGTGCCAGCAGCTTGGGAAGGGGAAGCACAGATACGCAGTATTTT. Residues: CASSLGRGSTDTQYF.

In its sample, this clone was seen many times. V and J are TRBV30 and TRBJ1-2, with 7 bases aligning to TRBD1. The CDR3 extends over 14 amino acids. Trimming took 2 bases from V and 4 from J; bases not matched to a gene: 7. CDR1 GTSNPN and CDR2 SVGIG come from the germline V gene (reference sequence). The CDR3 coding sequence is TGTGCCTGGAGTCGTAGCCAGGGGGGCTATGGCTACACCTTC. Its translation: CAWSRSQGGYGYTF.

This chain joins TRBV11-2 and TRBJ1-1; D unclear. The CDR3 is 14 residues long. Germline CDR1 is SGHAT and CDR2 is FQNNGV. V lost 0 bases to trimming and J lost 8 bases, with 13 bases between them. The CDR3 nucleotides read TGTGCCAGCAGCTTAGATCCCTCGGGGAGGGAAGCTTTCTTT. Its protein is CASSLDPSGREAFF.

This clone is medium-sized (0.01 to 0.1%) by share. The chain employs TRBV7-2 and TRBJ2-5; D call uncertain. Germline V gives CDR1 SGHTA, CDR2 FQGNSA. This CDR3 is built from 14 residues. The V end was cut by 1 base, the J end by 5 bases, with 11 bases between. Here the CDR3 DNA reads TGTGCCAGCAGCTTAGTTGGTATGCGCGAGACCCAGTACTTC. This gives the protein CASSLVGMRETQYF.

This rearrangement joins TRBV5-6 to TRBJ2-5; D uncertain. Trimming shortened V by 0 bases and J by 1 base, and 7 bases separated the two germline ends. The CDR3 is made up of 14 amino acids. CDR1 SGHDT and CDR2 YYEEEE come from the germline V gene. The DNA of the CDR3 is TGTGCCAGCAGCTTGGGCCGGGTCCAAGAGACCCAGTACTTC. Its translation is CASSLGRVQETQYF.

V is TRBV5-1 and J is TRBJ2-3; D unclear. V was shortened by 0 bases and J by 6 bases, with 14 bases between the two germline ends. Germline V gene lookup returns CDR1 SGHRS and CDR2 YFSETQ. The CDR3 length is 15 residues. CDR3 coding DNA: TGCGCCAGCAGCTTGGCCTTCGGCGGTGCGGATACGCAGTATTTT. This encodes CASSLAFGGADTQYF.

This chain connects TRBV2 to TRBJ1-6, with D perhaps TRBD1 (5 bases). Germline V gene lookup returns CDR1 SNHLY and CDR2 FYNNEI. The CDR3 runs to 14 residues. Trimming shortened V by 2 bases and J by 7 bases, and 9 bases separated the two germline ends. The DNA of the CDR3 is TGTGCCAGCAGTGAAAGGGGTAGCAATTCACCCCTCCACTTT. It encodes CASSERGSNSPLHF.

This clone was seen once. This chain uses TRBV16 with TRBJ1-1; tentatively, D is TRBD1 (5 bases). Looked up from germline, CDR1 is KGHSY and CDR2 is FQNENV. The V end was cut by 5 bases, the J end by 11 bases, with 15 bases between. The CDR3 runs 12 residues. CDR3 sequence reads: CASSGGGTPAFF. The CDR3 DNA is TGTGCCAGCAGCGGCGGGGGGACCCCCGCTTTCTTT.

This sequence joins TRBV7-3 and TRBJ1-2; 7 bases are a match to TRBD1. Germline V gene sequence: CDR1 SGHTA, CDR2 FQGTGA. This CDR3 is built from 15 residues. Trimming removed 5 bases from V and 6 bases from J; junction bases left unmatched: 12. The CDR3 bases are TGTGCCAGCAGCCCTACGACAGGGAAGATAGATGGCTACACCTTC. The encoded protein is CASSPTTGKIDGYTF.

This rearrangement joins TRBV18 to TRBJ1-1, with D perhaps TRBD1 (5 bases). CDR3 length: 13 residues. V dropped 3 bases and J dropped 7 bases, with 12 bases sitting between them. Germline V CDR1 and CDR2: KGHSH, LQKENI. In DNA, the CDR3 is TGTGCCAGCTCACCGGACACACAAGGTGAAGCTTTCTTT. This sequence encodes CASSPDTQGEAFF.

The V and J genes are TRBV2 and TRBJ1-1, with 8 bases matching TRBD1. The germline V gene encodes CDR1 SNHLY and CDR2 FYNNEI. Trimming removed 4 bases from V and 1 base from J; junction bases left unmatched: 2. The CDR3 sequence is 14 residues long. Here the CDR3 reads CASSATGGNTEAFF. The CDR3 DNA follows: TGTGCCAGCAGTGCAACAGGGGGGAACACTGAAGCTTTCTTT. The entire variable domain, with the rest obtained from reference TRBV2 and TRBJ1-1, is as follows: EPEVTQTPSHQVTQMGQEVILRCVPISNHLYFYWYRQILGQKVEFLVSFYNNEISEKSEIFDDQFSVERPDGSNFTLKIRSTKLEDSAMYFCASSATGGNTEAFFGQGTRLTVV.

In DNA form, the CDR3 reads TGTGCCAGCATTAGACAGGGGGATCAGCCCCAGCATTTT. Residues: CASIRQGDQPQHF. V and J are TRBV28 and TRBJ1-5; 9 bases are shared with TRBD1. Germline CDR1 reads MDHEN; CDR2 reads SYDVKM. The CDR3 totals 13 residues. V shed 7 bases and J 5 bases; nucleotides not matched to a gene: 3.